These T cell receptor beta chains were read from a single sample in a study of cytomegalovirus exposure and HLA in healthy donors. TCRdb keeps only in-frame clones here, not all; method: immunoSEQ multiplex PCR. Of some 150,000 clones in the sample, 75% to 90% were seen once. The source material was PBMCs. The source is a woman aged 18-30 years in good health and CMV-seronegative. The CDR3 runs from the conserved cysteine through the conserved F or W. Each record gives: CDR3 length, D gene, clone size, V gene, J gene, CDR3 DNA, CDR3 protein. The D gene is left open where the match is weak. The size of a clone is reported for some rows only, either as once, few or many, or as a class for expanded clones.

>16|NA|NA|TRBV10-3|TRBJ2-7
TGTGCCATCAGTGAGTCTGTATACGGGTTCTGGGACGAGCAGTACTTC
CAISESVYGFWDEQYF
>11|NA|NA|TRBV5-1|TRBJ2-1
TGCGCCAGCAGGAACGACAGGGAGCAGTTCTTC
CASRNDREQFF
>14|NA|NA|TRBV10-3|TRBJ2-2
TGTGCCATCAGTCAGACACCAACCACCGGGGAGCTGTTTTTT
CAISQTPTTGELFF
>13|NA|NA|TRBV5-1|TRBJ1-2
TGCGCCAGCAGCCCGATTGGGGGGGATGTCTACACCTTC
CASSPIGGDVYTF
>14|NA|NA|TRBV11-1|TRBJ1-2
TGTGCCAGCAGCGCCCGCGACACTAACTATGGCTACACCTTC
CASSARDTNYGYTF
>13|NA|NA|TRBV2|TRBJ1-1
TGTGCCAGCAGTGTTGGTCCGGGTGGTGAAGCTTTCTTT
CASSVGPGGEAFF
>14|NA|NA|TRBV14|TRBJ2-2
TGTGCCAGCAGCCTTAACAGAAACACCGGGGAGCTGTTTTTT
CASSLNRNTGELFF
>13|NA|NA|TRBV6-5|TRBJ2-1
TGTGCCAGCAGTTACTCGAGCGCCCGGGAGCAGTTCTTC
CASSYSSAREQFF
>12|NA|NA|TRBV11-3|TRBJ2-3
TGTGCCAGCAGCCCCAACACAGATACGCAGTATTTT
CASSPNTDTQYF
>17|NA|NA|TRBV7-6|TRBJ1-5
TGTGCCAGCAGCTCCTGTCAGGAGGAAAATAGCAATCAGCCCCAGCATTTT
CASSSCQEENSNQPQHF
>12|NA|NA|TRBV6-1|TRBJ1-2
TGTGCCGGCAGGCCGGACTACTATGGCTACACCTTC
CAGRPDYYGYTF
>14|TRBD1|NA|TRBV28|TRBJ2-3
TGTGCCAGCAGTTTTCCTAGGGGGCGTGATACGCAGTATTTT
CASSFPRGRDTQYF
>15|NA|NA|TRBV11-2|TRBJ2-2
TGTGCCAGCAGCTTCGTTTGGTCGACTACCGGGGAGCTGTTTTTT
CASSFVWSTTGELFF
>14|NA|NA|TRBV12-5|TRBJ1-1
TGTGCTAGTGGCACGGCGGGAGGGCTCGGTGAAGCTTTCTTT
CASGTAGGLGEAFF
>13|NA|many|TRBV10-2|TRBJ1-2
TGCGCCAGCAGTGAGGCACTCTACGATGGCTACACCTTC
CASSEALYDGYTF
>14|NA|NA|TRBV28|TRBJ1-1
TGTGCCAGCAGAATTGAGGGGGGGCAGACTGAAGCTTTCTTT
CASRIEGGQTEAFF
>16|TRBD2|NA|TRBV9|TRBJ2-2
TGTGCCAGCAGCGTCCGAACGGGGGGGAACACCGGGGAGCTGTTTTTT
CASSVRTGGNTGELFF
>15|NA|NA|TRBV5-4|TRBJ1-2
TGTGCCAGCAGCTCGCTACAGGGTCTCGCCTATGGCTACACCTTC
CASSSLQGLAYGYTF
>14|TRBD1|NA|TRBV2|TRBJ1-1
TGTGCCAGCGGGGGACAGGGAAGGAACACTGAAGCTTTCTTT
CASGGQGRNTEAFF
>15|NA|NA|TRBV6-1|TRBJ2-7
TGTGCCAGCAGTGAAGCGCAGGCAGTTACCTACGAGCAGTACTTC
CASSEAQAVTYEQYF
>19|NA|NA|TRBV10-3|TRBJ1-3
TGTGCCATCAGTGTAGGATTCAGGGATCGTCCTAAAGGTGGAAACACCATATATTTT
CAISVGFRDRPKGGNTIYF
>16|NA|NA|TRBV25-1|TRBJ1-5
TGTGCCAGCAGTGAGGCGGGGCAGGCTGGTAATCAGCCCCAGCATTTT
CASSEAGQAGNQPQHF
>15|NA|NA|TRBV2|TRBJ1-1
TGTGCCAGCAGGGTCGGAACGAGGGTCTTGACTGAAGCTTTCTTT
CASRVGTRVLTEAFF
>16|NA|NA|TRBV6-5|TRBJ2-6
TGTGCCAGCAGTTACTCTCCTGGCAGTGGGGCCAACGTCCTGACTTTC
CASSYSPGSGANVLTF
>14|NA|NA|TRBV30|TRBJ2-7
TGTGCCTGGAGTGAATCGAGGGTCGGTAGGAAGCAGTACTTC
CAWSESRVGRKQYF
>14|TRBD1|NA|TRBV19|TRBJ1-2
TGTGCCAGTACAAGGACAGGGGTTAACTATGGCTACACCTTC
CASTRTGVNYGYTF
>13|NA|NA|TRBV5-1|TRBJ1-1
TGCGCCAGCAGCTTGCACAGCCTCACTGAAGCTTTCTTT
CASSLHSLTEAFF
>14|NA|few|TRBV27|TRBJ1-4
TGTGCCAGCAGTTCTCTAAGGGGAAGTGAAAAACTGTTTTTT
CASSSLRGSEKLFF
>13|NA|few|TRBV7-2|TRBJ1-2
TGTGCCAGCAGCCGCCCTACCGGCTATGGCTACACCTTC
CASSRPTGYGYTF
>13|NA|NA|TRBV30|TRBJ1-6
TGTGCCTGGGGTATAGCCGTTAATTCACCCCTCCACTTT
CAWGIAVNSPLHF
>14|NA|NA|TRBV11-2|TRBJ2-1
TGTGCCAGCAGCTTAGGGGGACTGAGGAATGAGCAGTTCTTC
CASSLGGLRNEQFF
>15|NA|NA|TRBV28|TRBJ1-2
TGTGCCAGCAGTCTCACAGGGACGGGTAACTATGGCTACACCTTC
CASSLTGTGNYGYTF
>17|NA|NA|TRBV19|TRBJ1-1
TGTGCCACCCGCCCAGGCGGGGGGGGGCGTAAGCACACTGAAGCTTTCTTT
CATRPGGGGRKHTEAFF
>15|NA|NA|TRBV6-1|TRBJ2-1
TGTGCCAGCAGTGATTCGACTCTCCGCCGGAGGGAGCAGTTCTTC
CASSDSTLRRREQFF
>14|TRBD1|NA|TRBV7-9|TRBJ1-1
TGTGCCAGCAGCTTGACAGGGGGCAACACTGAAGCTTTCTTT
CASSLTGGNTEAFF
>16|TRBD1|NA|TRBV13|TRBJ1-1
TGTGCCAGCAGCTACGGGACAGGTTATATGGGCACTGAAGCTTTCTTT
CASSYGTGYMGTEAFF
>13|NA|once|TRBV2|TRBJ1-4
TGTGCCAGCTCGGACGGAGGGTGGGAAAAACTGTTTTTT
CASSDGGWEKLFF